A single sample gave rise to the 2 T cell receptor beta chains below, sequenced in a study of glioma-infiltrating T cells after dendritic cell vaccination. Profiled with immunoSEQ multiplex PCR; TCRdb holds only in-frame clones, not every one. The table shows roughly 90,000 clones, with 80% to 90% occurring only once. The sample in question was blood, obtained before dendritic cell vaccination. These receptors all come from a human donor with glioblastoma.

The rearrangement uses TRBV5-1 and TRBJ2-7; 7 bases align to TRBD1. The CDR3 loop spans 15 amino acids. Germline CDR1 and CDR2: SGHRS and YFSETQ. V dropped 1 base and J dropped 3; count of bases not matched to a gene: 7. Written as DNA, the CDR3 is TGCGCCAGCAGCTTGAGTGAATCAGGGGGCTACGAGCAGTACTTC. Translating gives CASSLSESGGYEQYF.

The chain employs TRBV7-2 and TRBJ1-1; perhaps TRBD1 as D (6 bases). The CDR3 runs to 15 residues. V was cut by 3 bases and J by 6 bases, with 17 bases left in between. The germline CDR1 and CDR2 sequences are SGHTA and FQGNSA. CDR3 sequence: CASSFRGADEAEAFF. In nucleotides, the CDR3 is TGTGCCAGCAGCTTTCGGGGGGCGGACGAAGCTGAAGCTTTCTTT.